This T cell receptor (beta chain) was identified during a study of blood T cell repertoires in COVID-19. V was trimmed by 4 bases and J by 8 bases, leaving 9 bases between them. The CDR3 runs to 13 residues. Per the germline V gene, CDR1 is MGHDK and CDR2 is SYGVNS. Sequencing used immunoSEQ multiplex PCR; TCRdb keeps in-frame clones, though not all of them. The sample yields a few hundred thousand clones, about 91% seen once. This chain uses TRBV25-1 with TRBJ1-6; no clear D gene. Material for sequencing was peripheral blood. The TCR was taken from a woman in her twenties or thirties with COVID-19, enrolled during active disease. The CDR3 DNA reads TGTGCCAGCAGTGGCGGCAGCCATTCACCCCTCCACTTT. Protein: CASSGGSHSPLHF.